The source of this T cell receptor beta chain is a study of blood T cells in healthy people across ages. Study-level results: Age showed a roughly linear inverse relationship with TCR beta diversity per million T cells.

A second PCR, run for roughly 7 to 12 cycles, used a sample-barcoded 5' primer plus a J-beta primer mix. Every cDNA molecule carried a tag from a template-switch adaptor bearing 12 random nucleotides. Each CDR3 protein is one row after TCRdb ran MiXCR on the 5' RACE reads. The sample holds 2 million or so distinct CDR3 sequences, around half seen once. As regards this clonotype: Its antigen remains unknown.

The receptor comes from a middle-aged woman in good health. Specimen: blood.

The CDR3 reads CSAREGQGLGETQYF. For the CDR3, the DNA is TGCAGTGCTAGAGAGGGACAGGGGTTAGGAGAGACCCAGTACTTC. The chain uses TRBV20-1 and TRBJ2-5, with 10 bases identical to TRBD1. V gave up 0 bases and J gave up 4 bases; unmatched junction bases: 5. CDR3 length equals 15 residues. Germline-derived CDR1 and CDR2 are DFQATT and SNEGSKA (reference sequence).